This is a list of T cell receptor beta chains from one sample in a study of Ad26.COV2.S vaccination and SARS-CoV-2 variants. TCRdb keeps only in-frame clones here, not all; method: immunoSEQ multiplex PCR. The data show about 350,000 clones, 88% seen once. Specimen: peripheral blood, collected in a trial of Ad26.COV2.S vaccine versus placebo. All receptors come from a person aged 18-65 years who received the Ad26.COV2.S COVID-19 vaccine or a placebo. Both conserved end residues are part of each CDR3. The D gene is left open where the match is weak. A clone size is listed for some rows: how often the clone was seen (once, few, many), or a class if it is expanded.

clone size	V gene	D gene	J gene	CDR3 DNA	CDR3 protein
-	TRBV28	TRBD1	TRBJ2-7	TGTGCCAGCAGGGGGACAGGGTCTCTCGAGCAGTACTTC	CASRGTGSLEQYF
once	TRBV28	-	TRBJ2-7	TGTGCCAGCAGGCGTCCGCAGTCCGGGAGCTACGAGCAGTACTTC	CASRRPQSGSYEQYF
-	TRBV4-3	-	TRBJ1-6	TGCGCCAGCAGCCAAGGACAACTAAATTCACCCCTCCACTTT	CASSQGQLNSPLHF
-	TRBV6-5	TRBD2	TRBJ2-1	TGTGCCACCTTAGCGGGGGGGGTAAATGAGCAGTTCTTC	CATLAGGVNEQFF
-	TRBV6-4	-	TRBJ1-4	TGTGCCAGCATCACCGAAGAGGGTTGGGAACAGCTTAATGAAAAACTGTTTTTT	CASITEEGWEQLNEKLFF
-	TRBV3-1/TRBV3-2	-	TRBJ1-1	TGTGCCAGCAGCGCAAACAGGGAGGACACTGAAGCTTTCTTT	CASSANREDTEAFF
once	TRBV6-1	-	TRBJ2-1	TGTGCCAGCAGTGAAATCAGTGGTGCCTACAATGAGCAGTTCTTC	CASSEISGAYNEQFF
-	TRBV28	TRBD2	TRBJ2-3	TGTGCCAGCAGTTCCCTAGGGTCTAAGAGGGAGGGTAGAGATACGCAGTATTTT	CASSSLGSKREGRDTQYF
-	TRBV6-5	-	TRBJ2-1	TGTGCCAGCAGTTCTGCAGCCCTTGGGGACAATGAGCAGTTCTTC	CASSSAALGDNEQFF
-	TRBV11-2	-	TRBJ2-1	TGTGCCAGCAGCCGAACAGGGTACAATGAGCAGTTCTTC	CASSRTGYNEQFF
-	TRBV18	-	TRBJ1-3	TGTGCCAGCTCACCACCGAACTCTGGAAACACCATATATTTT	CASSPPNSGNTIYF
-	TRBV9	-	TRBJ2-6	TGTGCCAGCAGCGCAAGAAACAGGGCTGGGGCCAACGTCCTGACTTTC	CASSARNRAGANVLTF
-	TRBV27	-	TRBJ1-2	TGTGCCAGCAGTGACCTGGGGATATATGGCTACACCTTC	CASSDLGIYGYTF
-	TRBV28	TRBD1	TRBJ1-6	TGTGCCAGCACCTCTTTTAGACAGGGGAATTCACCCCTCCACTTT	CASTSFRQGNSPLHF
-	TRBV30	TRBD1	TRBJ1-1	TGTGCCTGGAGTCTTACGGGACAGGCGAGATCCACTGAAGCTTTCTTT	CAWSLTGQARSTEAFF
-	TRBV11-2	-	TRBJ1-2	TGTGCCAGCAGCCCCCAGTTTGGGTATGGCTACACCTTC	CASSPQFGYGYTF
-	TRBV30	-	TRBJ2-7	TGTGCCGGGACTTCAGGGCTCTCCACTTACGAGCAGTACTTC	CAGTSGLSTYEQYF
once	TRBV6-5	TRBD1	TRBJ2-7	TGTGCCAGCAGAGCGGACAGGGGGGATTACGAGCAGTACTTC	CASRADRGDYEQYF
-	TRBV4-1	-	TRBJ2-1	TGCGCCAGCAGCCAAAGTGGGGCGATCTACAATGAGCAGTTCTTC	CASSQSGAIYNEQFF
-	TRBV27	-	TRBJ1-1	TGTGCCAGCAGTTTATTTGCCCTACCGAACACTGAAGCTTTCTTT	CASSLFALPNTEAFF
-	TRBV24-1	-	TRBJ1-1	TGTGCCACCAGTGATCTGGACGGAGGTGAAGCTTTCTTT	CATSDLDGGEAFF
-	TRBV30	TRBD1	TRBJ1-2	TGTGCCTGGAGTGGGGATTTGCGAAAGGGACAGCGCGAACGGAACTATGGCTACACCTTC	CAWSGDLRKGQRERNYGYTF
-	TRBV7-2	-	TRBJ2-5	TGTGCCAGCAGCTTGGAACGCAGGGGAACCCAGTACTTC	CASSLERRGTQYF
-	TRBV5-6	-	TRBJ2-7	TGTGCCAGCAACGTCTTTTTATGGGACAAAACCTACGAGCAGTACTTC	CASNVFLWDKTYEQYF
-	TRBV11-2	-	TRBJ1-4	TGTGCCAGCAGCTCCCTGGTACTCGAAAAACTGTTTTTT	CASSSLVLEKLFF
-	TRBV3-1/TRBV3-2	TRBD2	TRBJ2-2	TGTGCCAGCAATGCGGGAGGGAACACCGGGGAGCTGTTTTTT	CASNAGGNTGELFF
-	TRBV6-4	-	TRBJ1-2	TGTGCCAGCAGTGACTCTGCAGCTGAAGGCTACACCTTC	CASSDSAAEGYTF
-	TRBV5-1	-	TRBJ1-4	TGCGCCACCAGACCGACGCCTACTAATGAAAAACTGTTTTTT	CATRPTPTNEKLFF
-	TRBV3-1/TRBV3-2	TRBD1	TRBJ1-5	TGTGCCAGCAGCAGAAGGACAGGGGCCCCCTATAGCAATCAGCCCCAGCATTTT	CASSRRTGAPYSNQPQHF
-	TRBV7-8	TRBD2	TRBJ2-7	TGTGCCAGCAGCTGGACTAGCGGGAGGGGCAACGAGCAGTACTTC	CASSWTSGRGNEQYF
-	TRBV15	-	TRBJ2-5	TGTGCCACCCAGCCTCGGCCAGGAGGGGGCCAAGAGACCCAGTACTTC	CATQPRPGGGQETQYF
-	TRBV5-5	TRBD1	TRBJ1-1	TGTGCCAGCAATAATCGGACAGGGGGATTGAACACTGAAGCTTTCTTT	CASNNRTGGLNTEAFF
-	TRBV2	-	TRBJ1-2	TGTGCCAGCAGTGTGATAGACGACTATGGCTACACCTTC	CASSVIDDYGYTF
-	TRBV6-5	-	TRBJ1-1	TGTGCCAGCAGGAGGGGGGTGAGCACTGAAGCTTTCTTT	CASRRGVSTEAFF
-	TRBV6-5	-	TRBJ2-7	TGTGCCAGCAGTTACAGGGGGGGCTCCTACGAGCAGTACTTC	CASSYRGGSYEQYF
-	TRBV5-1	TRBD2	TRBJ2-7	TGCGCCAGCAGCTTGTCCGCGGGAGAGTACGAGCAGTACTTC	CASSLSAGEYEQYF
-	TRBV4-3	TRBD1	TRBJ1-2	TGCGCCAGCAGCCAAGATCGGGAGGGACAGTCGCGTTATGGCTACACCTTC	CASSQDREGQSRYGYTF
-	TRBV12-3/TRBV12-4	-	TRBJ1-1	TGTGCCAGCAGTTTGAGGGAGTGGACTGAAGCTTTCTTT	CASSLREWTEAFF
-	TRBV28	TRBD1	TRBJ1-2	TGTGCCAGCGGACCAGGGGGGGAGGTGTTTGGCTACACCTTC	CASGPGGEVFGYTF
-	TRBV5-6	-	TRBJ1-6	TGTGCCAGCAGCTTGCATCACAGGGACATTTCACCCCTCCACTTT	CASSLHHRDISPLHF
-	TRBV27	TRBD1	TRBJ2-7	TGTGCCAGCAGTAACCGGGACAGGGGCTACGAGCAGTACTTC	CASSNRDRGYEQYF
-	TRBV27	-	TRBJ1-1	TGTGCCAGCATCCCGGGACTGGGTTTGGCTGAAGCTTTCTTT	CASIPGLGLAEAFF
-	TRBV29-1	-	TRBJ2-7	TGCAGCGTTGCCTCGGGACCCAGCTCCTACGAGCAGTACTTC	CSVASGPSSYEQYF